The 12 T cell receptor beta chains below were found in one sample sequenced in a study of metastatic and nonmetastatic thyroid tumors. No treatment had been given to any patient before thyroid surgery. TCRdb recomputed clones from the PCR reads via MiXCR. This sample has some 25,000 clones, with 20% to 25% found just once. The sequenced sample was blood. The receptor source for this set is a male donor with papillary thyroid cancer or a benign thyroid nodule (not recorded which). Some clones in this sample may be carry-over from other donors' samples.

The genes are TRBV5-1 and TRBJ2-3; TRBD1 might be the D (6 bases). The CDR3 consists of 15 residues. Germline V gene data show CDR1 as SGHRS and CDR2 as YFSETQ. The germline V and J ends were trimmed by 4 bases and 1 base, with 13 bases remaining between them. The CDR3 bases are TGCGCCAGCAGCCCAAGGGGGATTGGCACAGATACGCAGTATTTT. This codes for CASSPRGIGTDTQYF. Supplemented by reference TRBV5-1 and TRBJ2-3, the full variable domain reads KAGVTQTPRYLIKTRGQQVTLSCSPISGHRSVSWYQQTPGQGLQFLFEYFSETQRNKGNFPGRFSGRQFSNSRSEMNVSTLELGDSALYLCASSPRGIGTDTQYFGPGTRLTVL.

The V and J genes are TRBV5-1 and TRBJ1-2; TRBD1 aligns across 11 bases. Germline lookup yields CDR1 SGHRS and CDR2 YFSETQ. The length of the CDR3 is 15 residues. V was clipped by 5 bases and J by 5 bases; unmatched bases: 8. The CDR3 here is CASSPGQGEVYGYTF. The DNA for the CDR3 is TGCGCCAGCAGTCCGGGACAGGGGGAGGTGTATGGCTACACCTTC.

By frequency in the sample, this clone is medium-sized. The CDR3 DNA is TGCAGTGCTAGAGATTTTAGTAGGTCCAATGAGCAGTTCTTC. Translated: CSARDFSRSNEQFF. The chain joins TRBV20-1 to TRBJ2-1; no clear D. The CDR3 totals 14 residues. The germline gives CDR1 DFQATT, CDR2 SNEGSKA (reference sequence). With 0 bases removed from V and 6 bases from J, the gap between germline ends came to 12 bases.

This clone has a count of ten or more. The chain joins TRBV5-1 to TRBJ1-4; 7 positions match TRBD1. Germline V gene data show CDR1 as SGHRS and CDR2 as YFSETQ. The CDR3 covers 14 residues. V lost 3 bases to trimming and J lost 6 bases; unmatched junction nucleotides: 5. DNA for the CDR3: TGCGCCAGCAGCTCTACAGGGGCTTATGAAAAACTGTTTTTT. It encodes CASSSTGAYEKLFF.

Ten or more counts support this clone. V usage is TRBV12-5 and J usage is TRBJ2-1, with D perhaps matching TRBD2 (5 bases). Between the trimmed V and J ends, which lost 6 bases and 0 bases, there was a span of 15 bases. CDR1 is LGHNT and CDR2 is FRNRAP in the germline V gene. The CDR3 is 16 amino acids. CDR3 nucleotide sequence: TGTGCTAGTGGCCTGGACTCCTCGAGCTCCTACAATGAGCAGTTCTTC. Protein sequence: CASGLDSSSSYNEQFF. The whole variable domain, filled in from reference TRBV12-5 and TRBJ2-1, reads DARVTQTPRHKVTEMGQEVTMRCQPILGHNTVFWYRQTMMQGLELLAYFRNRAPLDDSGMPKDRFSAEMPDATLATLKIQPSEPRDSAVYFCASGLDSSSSYNEQFFGPGTRLTVL.

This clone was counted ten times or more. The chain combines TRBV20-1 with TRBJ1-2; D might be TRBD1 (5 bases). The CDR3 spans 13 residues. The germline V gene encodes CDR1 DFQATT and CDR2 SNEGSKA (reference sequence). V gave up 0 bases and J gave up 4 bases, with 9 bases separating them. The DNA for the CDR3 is TGCAGTGCTAGAGACAGGGCTGCCTATGGCTACACCTTC. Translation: CSARDRAAYGYTF.

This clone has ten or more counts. CDR3 DNA sequence: TGTGCCAGCAGCTTAGGAGGAAACACCATATATTTT. Amino acid sequence: CASSLGGNTIYF. The chain recombines TRBV7-9 with TRBJ1-3; D is undetermined. V lost 1 base to trimming and J lost 4 bases, with 2 bases between them. Germline-derived CDR1 and CDR2 are SEHNR and FQNEAQ (reference sequence). The CDR3 has 12 residues.

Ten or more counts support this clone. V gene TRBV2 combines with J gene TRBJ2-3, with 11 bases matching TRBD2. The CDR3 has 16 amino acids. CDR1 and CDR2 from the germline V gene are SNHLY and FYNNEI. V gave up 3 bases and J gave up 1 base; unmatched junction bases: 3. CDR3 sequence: CASSDIAGGGTDTQYF. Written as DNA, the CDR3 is TGTGCCAGCAGTGACATAGCGGGGGGGGGCACAGATACGCAGTATTTT.

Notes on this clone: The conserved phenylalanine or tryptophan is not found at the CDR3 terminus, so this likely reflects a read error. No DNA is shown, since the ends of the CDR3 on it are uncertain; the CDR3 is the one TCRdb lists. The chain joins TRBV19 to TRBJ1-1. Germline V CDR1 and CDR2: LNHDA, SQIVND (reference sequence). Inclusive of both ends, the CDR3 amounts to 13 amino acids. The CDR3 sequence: CASSHLCDTEAVC.

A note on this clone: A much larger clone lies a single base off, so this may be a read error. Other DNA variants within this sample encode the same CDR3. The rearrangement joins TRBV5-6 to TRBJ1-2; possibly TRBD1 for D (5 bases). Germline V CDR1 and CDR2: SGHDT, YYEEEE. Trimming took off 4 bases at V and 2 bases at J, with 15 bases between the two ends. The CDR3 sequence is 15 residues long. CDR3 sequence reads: CASSDRTGLNYGYTF. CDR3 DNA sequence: TGTGCCAGCAGCGACCGGACGGGGCTGAACTATGGCTACACCTTC.

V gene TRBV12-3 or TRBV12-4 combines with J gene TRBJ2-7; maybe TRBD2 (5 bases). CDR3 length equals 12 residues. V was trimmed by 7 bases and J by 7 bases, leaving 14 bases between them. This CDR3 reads CASNGGQREQYF. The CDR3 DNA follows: TGTGCCAGCAACGGCGGGCAGAGAGAGCAGTACTTC.

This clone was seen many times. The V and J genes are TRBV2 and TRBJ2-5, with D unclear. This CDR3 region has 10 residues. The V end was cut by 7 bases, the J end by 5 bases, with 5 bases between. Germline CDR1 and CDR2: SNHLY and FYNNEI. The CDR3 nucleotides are TGTGCCAGCAAGGCGGAGACCCAGTACTTC. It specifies CASKAETQYF.